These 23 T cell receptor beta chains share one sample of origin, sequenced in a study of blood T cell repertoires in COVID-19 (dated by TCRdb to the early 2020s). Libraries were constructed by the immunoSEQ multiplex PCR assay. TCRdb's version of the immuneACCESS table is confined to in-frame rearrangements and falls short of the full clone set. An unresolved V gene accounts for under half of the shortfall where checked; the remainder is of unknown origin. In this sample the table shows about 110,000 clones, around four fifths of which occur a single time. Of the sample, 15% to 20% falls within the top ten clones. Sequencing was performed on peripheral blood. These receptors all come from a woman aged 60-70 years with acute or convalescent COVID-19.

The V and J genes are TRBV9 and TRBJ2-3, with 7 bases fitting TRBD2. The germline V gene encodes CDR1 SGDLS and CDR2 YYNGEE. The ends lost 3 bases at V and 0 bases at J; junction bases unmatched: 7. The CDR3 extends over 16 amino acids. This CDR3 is CASSERAGDSTDTQYF. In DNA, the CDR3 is TGTGCCAGCAGCGAGCGGGCGGGAGACAGCACAGATACGCAGTATTTT.

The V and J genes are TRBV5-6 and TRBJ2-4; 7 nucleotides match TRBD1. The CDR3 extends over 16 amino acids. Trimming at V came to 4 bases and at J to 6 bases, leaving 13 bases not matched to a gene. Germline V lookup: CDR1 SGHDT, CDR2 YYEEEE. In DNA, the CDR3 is TGTGCCAGCAGCCTTGGGGGACAGCGAGTCTTAAACATTCAGTACTTC. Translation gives CASSLGGQRVLNIQYF.

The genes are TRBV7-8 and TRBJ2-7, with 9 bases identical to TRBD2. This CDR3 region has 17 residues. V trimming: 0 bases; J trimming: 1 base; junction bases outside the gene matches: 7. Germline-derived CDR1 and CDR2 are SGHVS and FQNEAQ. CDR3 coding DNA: TGTGCCAGCAGCTTAGCGTCGGGTGCGGGAGGGTCCTACGAGCAGTACTTC. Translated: CASSLASGAGGSYEQYF. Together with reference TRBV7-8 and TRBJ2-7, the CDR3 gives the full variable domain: GAGVSQSPRYKVAKRGQDVALRCDPISGHVSLFWYQQALGQGPEFLTYFQNEAQLDKSGLPSDRFFAERPEGSVSTLKIQRTQQEDSAVYLCASSLASGAGGSYEQYFGPGTRLTVT.

The CDR3 DNA follows: TGTGCCAGCAGCCTCGCCGACAGGGGCACTGAAGCTTTCTTT. Protein: CASSLADRGTEAFF. The chain links TRBV27 to TRBJ1-1; TRBD1 matches 8 bases. Trimming at V came to 6 bases and at J to 4 bases, leaving 7 bases not matched to a gene. Germline loops: CDR1 MNHEY, CDR2 SMNVEV (reference sequence). This CDR3 has 14 residues.

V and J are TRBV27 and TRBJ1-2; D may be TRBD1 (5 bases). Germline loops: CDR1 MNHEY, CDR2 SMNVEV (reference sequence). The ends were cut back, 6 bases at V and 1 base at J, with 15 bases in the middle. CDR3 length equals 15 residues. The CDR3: CASRFDRGFNYGYTF. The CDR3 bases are TGTGCCAGCAGATTCGACAGAGGATTTAACTATGGCTACACCTTC.

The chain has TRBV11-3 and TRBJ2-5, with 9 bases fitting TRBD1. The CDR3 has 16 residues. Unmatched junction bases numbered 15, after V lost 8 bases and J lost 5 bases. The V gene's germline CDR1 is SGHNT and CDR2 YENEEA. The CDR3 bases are TGTGCCAGCCAAAAACGTGCCGGGACAGGGCAGGAGACCCAGTACTTC. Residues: CASQKRAGTGQETQYF.

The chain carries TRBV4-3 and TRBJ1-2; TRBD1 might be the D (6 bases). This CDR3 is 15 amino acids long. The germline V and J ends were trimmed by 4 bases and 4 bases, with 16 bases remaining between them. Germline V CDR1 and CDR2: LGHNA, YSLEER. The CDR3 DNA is TGCGCCAGCAGCCGGTCCTTGACAGGAATCTATGGCTACACCTTC. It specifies CASSRSLTGIYGYTF.

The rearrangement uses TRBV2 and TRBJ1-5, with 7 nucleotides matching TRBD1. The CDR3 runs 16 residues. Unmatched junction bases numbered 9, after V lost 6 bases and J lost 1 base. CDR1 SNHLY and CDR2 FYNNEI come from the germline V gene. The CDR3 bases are TGTGCCAGCAGGACAGGGTTGGGTTTGAGCAATCAGCCCCAGCATTTT. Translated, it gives CASRTGLGLSNQPQHF.

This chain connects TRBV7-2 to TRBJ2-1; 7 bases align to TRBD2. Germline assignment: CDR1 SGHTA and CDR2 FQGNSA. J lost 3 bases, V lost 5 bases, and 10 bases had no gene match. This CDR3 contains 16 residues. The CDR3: CASSRSGRGNYNEQFF. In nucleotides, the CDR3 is TGTGCCAGCAGCCGTAGCGGGCGGGGGAACTACAATGAGCAGTTCTTC.

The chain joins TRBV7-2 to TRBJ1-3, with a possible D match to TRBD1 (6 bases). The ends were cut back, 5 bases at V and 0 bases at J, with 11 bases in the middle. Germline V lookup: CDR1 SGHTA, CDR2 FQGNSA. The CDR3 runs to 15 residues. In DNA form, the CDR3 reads TGTGCCAGCAGCCGCACAGGGACCTCTGGAAACACCATATATTTT. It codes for CASSRTGTSGNTIYF.

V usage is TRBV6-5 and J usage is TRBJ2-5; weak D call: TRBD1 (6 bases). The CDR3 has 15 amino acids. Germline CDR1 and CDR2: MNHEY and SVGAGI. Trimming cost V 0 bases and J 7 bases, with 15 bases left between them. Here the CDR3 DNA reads TGTGCCAGCAGTTACTCACCCGACAGGCAGGGGACCCAGTACTTC. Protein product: CASSYSPDRQGTQYF.

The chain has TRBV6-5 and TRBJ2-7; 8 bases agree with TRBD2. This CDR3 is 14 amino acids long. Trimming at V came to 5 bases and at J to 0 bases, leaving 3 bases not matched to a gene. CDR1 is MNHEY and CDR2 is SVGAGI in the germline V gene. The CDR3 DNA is TGTGCCAGCAGTATAGGGACTAGCTCCTACGAGCAGTACTTC. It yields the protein CASSIGTSSYEQYF.

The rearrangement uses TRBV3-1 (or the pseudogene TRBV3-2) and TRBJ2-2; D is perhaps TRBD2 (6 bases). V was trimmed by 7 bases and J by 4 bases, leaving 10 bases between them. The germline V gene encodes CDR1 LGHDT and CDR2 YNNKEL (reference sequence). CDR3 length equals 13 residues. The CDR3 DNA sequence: TGTGCCAGCACTAGCGCAGGCACCGGGGAGCTGTTTTTT. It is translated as CASTSAGTGELFF.

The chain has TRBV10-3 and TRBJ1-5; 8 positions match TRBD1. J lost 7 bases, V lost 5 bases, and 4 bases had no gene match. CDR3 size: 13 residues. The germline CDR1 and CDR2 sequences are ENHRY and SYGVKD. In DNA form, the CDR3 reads TGTGCCATCAGTCAGGGGGCTGGGCAGCCCCAGCATTTT. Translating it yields CAISQGAGQPQHF.

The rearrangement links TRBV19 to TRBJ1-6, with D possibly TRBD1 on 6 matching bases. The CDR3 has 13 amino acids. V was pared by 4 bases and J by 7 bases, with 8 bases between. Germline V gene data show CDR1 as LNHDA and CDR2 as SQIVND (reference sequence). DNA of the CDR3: TGTGCCAGTAGTACCCAGGGGAATTCACCCCTCCACTTT. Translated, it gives CASSTQGNSPLHF.

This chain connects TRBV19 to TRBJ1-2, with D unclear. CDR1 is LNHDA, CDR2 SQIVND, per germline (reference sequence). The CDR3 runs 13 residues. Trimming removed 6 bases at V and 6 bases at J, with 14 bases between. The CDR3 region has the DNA TGTGCCAGTAGCCCGCTCGCTGGAGATGGCTACACCTTC. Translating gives CASSPLAGDGYTF.

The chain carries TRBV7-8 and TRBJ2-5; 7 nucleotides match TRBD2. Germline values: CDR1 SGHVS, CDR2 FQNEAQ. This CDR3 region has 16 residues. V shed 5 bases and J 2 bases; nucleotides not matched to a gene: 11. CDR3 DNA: TGTGCCAGCAGCCAGCGAGCGGGGAGGACGCAAGAGACCCAGTACTTC. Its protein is CASSQRAGRTQETQYF.

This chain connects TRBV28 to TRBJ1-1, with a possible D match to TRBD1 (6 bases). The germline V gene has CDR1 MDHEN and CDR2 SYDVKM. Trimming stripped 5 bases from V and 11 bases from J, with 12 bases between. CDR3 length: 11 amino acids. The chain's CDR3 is CASSPRGQAFF. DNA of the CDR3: TGTGCCAGCAGTCCCAGGGGTCAGGCTTTCTTT.

In nucleotides, the CDR3 is TGTGCCATCAGTGAGTCGATGACAGGGGGTGGTCAGCCCCAGCATTTT. Translated, it gives CAISESMTGGGQPQHF. This chain links TRBV10-3 with TRBJ1-5; TRBD1 matches at 9 bases. The ends lost 0 bases at V and 6 bases at J; junction bases unmatched: 6. The CDR3 consists of 16 residues. In germline, CDR1 is ENHRY, CDR2 SYGVKD.

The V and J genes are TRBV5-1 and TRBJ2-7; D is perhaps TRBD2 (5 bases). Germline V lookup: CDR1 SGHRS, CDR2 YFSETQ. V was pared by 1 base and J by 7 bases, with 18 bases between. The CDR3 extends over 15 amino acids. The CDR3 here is CASSLNPTGSMEQYF. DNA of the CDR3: TGCGCCAGCAGCTTGAATCCGACGGGGTCGATGGAGCAGTACTTC.

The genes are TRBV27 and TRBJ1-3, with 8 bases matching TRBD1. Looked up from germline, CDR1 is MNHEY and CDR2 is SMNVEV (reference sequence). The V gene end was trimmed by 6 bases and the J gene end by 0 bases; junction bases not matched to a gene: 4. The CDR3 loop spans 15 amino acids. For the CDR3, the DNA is TGTGCCAGCAGGGAACAGGGGGGCTCTGGAAACACCATATATTTT. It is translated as CASREQGGSGNTIYF.

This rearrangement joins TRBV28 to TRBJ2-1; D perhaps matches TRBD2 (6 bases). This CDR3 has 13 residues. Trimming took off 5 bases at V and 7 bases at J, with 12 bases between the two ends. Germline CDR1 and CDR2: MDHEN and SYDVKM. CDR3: CASSPLEGNEQFF. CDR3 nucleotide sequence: TGTGCCAGCAGTCCTCTGGAGGGAAATGAGCAGTTCTTC.

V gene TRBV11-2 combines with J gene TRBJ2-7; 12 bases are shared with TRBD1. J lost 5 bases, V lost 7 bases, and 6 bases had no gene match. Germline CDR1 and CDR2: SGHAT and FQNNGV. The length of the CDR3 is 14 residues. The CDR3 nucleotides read TGTGCCAGCAACCTCGGGACAGGGGGCAACGAGCAGTACTTC. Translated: CASNLGTGGNEQYF.